What follows is one T cell receptor (beta chain) and its context. This specimen comes from a study of PD-L1 blockade in urothelial cancer. On the study more broadly: Male sex and bladder-origin urothelial cancer characterized about 90% of the roughly 29 patients.

The method was immunoSEQ multiplex PCR; TCRdb's version includes in-frame clones alone and lacks a portion of them. Here the sample spans about 21,000 clones, 90% being singletons. V lost 0 bases, J lost 4 bases, and 13 bases lay in between. The CDR3 runs to 15 residues. Germline V gene sequence: CDR1 SGDLS, CDR2 YYNGEE. This specimen consisted of PBMCs, obtained around atezolizumab (anti-PD-L1) treatment. This sequence was found in a woman aged 60 to 75 with urothelial cancer. This sequence joins TRBV9 and TRBJ2-5, with D possibly being TRBD1 (5 bases). Here the CDR3 DNA reads TGTGCCAGCAGCGTAGAGGGGCACTTAGGAGAGACCCAGTACTTC. It specifies CASSVEGHLGETQYF.